The source of this T cell receptor beta chain is a study of graft-versus-host responses after intestinal transplantation. Study information: Recipients received multivisceral, liver-intestinal, or isolated intestinal transplants.

The CDR3 runs to 12 residues. CDR1 is SQVTM and CDR2 is ANQGSEA in the germline V gene. The V and J ends lost 3 bases and 5 bases respectively, with 11 bases between them. As regards this clone: Its antigen is unknown.

Broader study findings: Clonal ratios of graft-versus-host to host-versus-graft in allografts were high for patients exhibiting graft-donor T cell macrochimerism.

The method was immunoSEQ multiplex PCR; TCRdb's version includes in-frame clones alone and lacks a portion of them. The table includes roughly 64,000 clones, approximately 90% detected once. V gene TRBV29-1 combines with J gene TRBJ2-7; maybe TRBD1 (5 bases). The sample in question was unstimulated CD8+ T cells sorted from spleen or lymph node cells, obtained before transplant. The sequence was obtained from a human donor who was the organ donor for an intestinal transplant. The CDR3 is CSVEVDSHEQYF. As DNA, the CDR3 is TGCAGCGTTGAGGTAGACAGCCACGAGCAGTACTTC.